This T cell receptor beta chain was obtained from a study of cytomegalovirus exposure and HLA in healthy donors. Study-level points and caveats: A prior analysis recorded that most TCR beta V segments were productive about 90% or about 30% of the time.

Researchers ran the PCR with 60 Vbeta and 13 Jbeta primers. The repertoire was sequenced with immunoSEQ multiplex PCR; TCRdb's copy has only in-frame clones and lacks some. The table includes under 120,000 clones, roughly three fifths detected once. This clone came up a few times. Its antigen is undetermined. The junction had 6 bases not matched to a gene; V was cut back by 4 bases and J by 6 bases. This CDR3 has 13 residues. CDR1 and CDR2 from the germline V gene are SGHRS and YFSETQ. The genes are TRBV5-1 and TRBJ1-1; 7 nucleotides line up with TRBD1. This receptor was identified in a man aged 25 to 45 in good health and CMV-seropositive. The source material was PBMCs. CDR3 DNA sequence: TGCGCCAGCAGCAACCCGGGACAGCCTGAAGCTTTCTTT. It codes for CASSNPGQPEAFF.